This TCR beta chain was retrieved from a study of blood T cells in healthy people across ages. Findings and caveats of the study: CMV status of donors was not determined, possibly confounding expanded clonotype changes.

The CDR3 loop spans 15 amino acids. Germline CDR1 is SEHNR and CDR2 is FQNEAQ (reference sequence). V dropped 5 bases and J dropped 6 bases, with 17 bases sitting between them. This clonotype was seen a few times. What it binds is unknown. Using a J-beta primer mix together with a sample-barcoded 5' primer, a second PCR was run for about 7 to 12 cycles. Each cDNA was tagged by a template-switch adaptor containing 12 random nucleotides. One entry per CDR3 protein results from TCRdb running MiXCR on the 5' RACE reads. This sample yields about 1,600,000 distinct CDR3 sequences, of which approximately 40% are seen a single time; roughly 7.9% belongs to the top ten.

The rearrangement joins TRBV7-9 to TRBJ2-1; the D gene is possibly TRBD2 (5 bases). This receptor was taken from a young woman in good health. Specimen: blood. The DNA for the CDR3 is TGTGCCAGCAGCCCCCGGGCCAGCGGTGGCAATGAGCAGTTCTTC. This codes for CASSPRASGGNEQFF.